This entry concerns a single T cell receptor beta chain. No antigen is known for it. These data come from a study of T cell responses to AZD1222 COVID-19 vaccine. Study context: Investigators merged groups given second doses at roughly 4 or roughly 12 weeks.

This CDR3 has 13 residues. Germline V gene data show CDR1 as LGHDT and CDR2 as YNNKEL (reference sequence). Trimming removed 0 bases at V and 12 bases at J, with 14 bases between. Study-level results: There were mostly white British donors and more females than males, and clonal diversity was possibly underestimated. The study found Spike-specific TCR breadth and depth rose after two AZD1222 doses.

This table comes from immunoSEQ multiplex PCR, and its TCRdb copy is limited to in-frame clones, with some not included. This sample has about 150,000 clones; 90% to 95% occur once, and the top ten carry over 8%. V gene TRBV3-1 (or the pseudogene TRBV3-2) combines with J gene TRBJ1-2; D perhaps matches TRBD1 (6 bases). Sequenced material: peripheral blood, taken on day 0 of AZD1222 vaccination. This TCR came from an adult in good health. The CDR3 here is CASSQDWGQGDTF. The CDR3 coding sequence is TGTGCCAGCAGCCAAGATTGGGGGCAGGGAGACACCTTC.